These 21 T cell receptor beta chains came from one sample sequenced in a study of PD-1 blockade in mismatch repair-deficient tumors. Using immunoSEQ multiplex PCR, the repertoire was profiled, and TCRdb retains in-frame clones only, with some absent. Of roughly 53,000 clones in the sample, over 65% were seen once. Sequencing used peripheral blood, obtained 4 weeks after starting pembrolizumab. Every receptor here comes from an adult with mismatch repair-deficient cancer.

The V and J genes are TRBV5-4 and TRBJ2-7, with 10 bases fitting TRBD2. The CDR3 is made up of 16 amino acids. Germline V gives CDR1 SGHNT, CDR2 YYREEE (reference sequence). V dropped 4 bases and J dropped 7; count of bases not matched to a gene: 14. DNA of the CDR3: TGTGCCAGCAGCCGAATAGCGGGAGGCCTAATGTCTGAGCAGTACTTC. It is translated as CASSRIAGGLMSEQYF. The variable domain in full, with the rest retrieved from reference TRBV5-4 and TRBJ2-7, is ETGVTQSPTHLIKTRGQQVTLRCSSQSGHNTVSWYQQALGQGPQFIFQYYREEENGRGNFPPRFSGLQFPNYSSELNVNALELDDSALYLCASSRIAGGLMSEQYFGPGTRLTVT.

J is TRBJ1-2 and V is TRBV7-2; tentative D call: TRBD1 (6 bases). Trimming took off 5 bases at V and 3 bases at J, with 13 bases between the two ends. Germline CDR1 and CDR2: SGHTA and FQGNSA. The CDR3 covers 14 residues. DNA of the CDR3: TGTGCCAGCAGCCTCACAGGGTATGACTATGGCTACACCTTC. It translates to CASSLTGYDYGYTF.

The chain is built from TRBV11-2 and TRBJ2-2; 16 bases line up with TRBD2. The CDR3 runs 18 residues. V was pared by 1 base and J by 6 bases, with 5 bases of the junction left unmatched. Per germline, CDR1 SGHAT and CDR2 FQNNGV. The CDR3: CASSLGPGTSGRAGELFF. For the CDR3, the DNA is TGTGCCAGCAGCTTAGGCCCCGGGACTAGCGGGAGGGCCGGGGAGCTGTTTTTT.

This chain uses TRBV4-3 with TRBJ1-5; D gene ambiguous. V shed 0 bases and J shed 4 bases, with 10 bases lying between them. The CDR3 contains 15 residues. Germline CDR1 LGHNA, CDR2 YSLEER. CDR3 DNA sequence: TGCGCCAGCAGCCAAGACGGGGTGACTAATCAGCCCCAGCATTTT. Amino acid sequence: CASSQDGVTNQPQHF.

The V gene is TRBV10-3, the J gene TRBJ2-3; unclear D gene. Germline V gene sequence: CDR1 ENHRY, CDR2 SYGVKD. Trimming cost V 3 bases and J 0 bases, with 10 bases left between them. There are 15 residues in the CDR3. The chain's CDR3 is CAISDGFGSTDTQYF. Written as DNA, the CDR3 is TGTGCCATCAGTGACGGTTTCGGGAGCACAGATACGCAGTATTTT.

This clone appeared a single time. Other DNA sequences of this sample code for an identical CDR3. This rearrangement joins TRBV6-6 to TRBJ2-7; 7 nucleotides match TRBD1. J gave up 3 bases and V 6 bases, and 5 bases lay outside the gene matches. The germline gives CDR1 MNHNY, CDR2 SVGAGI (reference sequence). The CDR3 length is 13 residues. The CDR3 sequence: CASSPRGSYEQYF. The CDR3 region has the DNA TGTGCCAGCAGCCCCAGGGGGAGCTACGAGCAGTACTTC.

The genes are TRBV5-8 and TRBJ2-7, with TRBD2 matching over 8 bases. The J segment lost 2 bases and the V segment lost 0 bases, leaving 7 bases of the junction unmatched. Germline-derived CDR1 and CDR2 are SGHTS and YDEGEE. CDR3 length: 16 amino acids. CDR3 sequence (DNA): TGTGCCAGCAGCTTGGAACTAGCGGAAAAGGCCTACGAGCAGTACTTC. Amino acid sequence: CASSLELAEKAYEQYF.

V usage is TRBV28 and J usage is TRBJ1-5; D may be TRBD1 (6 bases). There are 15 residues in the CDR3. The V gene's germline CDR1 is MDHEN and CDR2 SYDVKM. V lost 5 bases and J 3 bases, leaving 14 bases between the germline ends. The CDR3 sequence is CASSIVGQSNQPQHF. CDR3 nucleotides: TGTGCCAGCAGTATAGTAGGACAGTCCAATCAGCCCCAGCATTTT.

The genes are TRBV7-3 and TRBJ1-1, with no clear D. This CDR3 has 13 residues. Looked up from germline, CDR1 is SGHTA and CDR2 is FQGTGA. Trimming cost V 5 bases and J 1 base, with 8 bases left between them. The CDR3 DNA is TGTGCCAGCAGCCAACAGAGGAACACTGAAGCTTTCTTT. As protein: CASSQQRNTEAFF.

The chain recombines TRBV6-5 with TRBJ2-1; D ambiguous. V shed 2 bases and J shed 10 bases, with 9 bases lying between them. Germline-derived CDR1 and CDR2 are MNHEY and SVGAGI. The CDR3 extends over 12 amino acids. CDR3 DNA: TGTGCCAGCAGTTACCGAGGTACAGAGCAGTTCTTC. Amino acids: CASSYRGTEQFF.

The DNA for the CDR3 is TGTGCCAGCAGTGAGGGGTCCAATCAGCCCCAGCATTTT. This gives the protein CASSEGSNQPQHF. This chain links TRBV6-4 with TRBJ1-5; D is uncertain. CDR3 length: 13 amino acids. The V and J ends lost 3 bases and 3 bases respectively, with 6 bases between them. Per germline, CDR1 MRHNA and CDR2 SNTAGT.

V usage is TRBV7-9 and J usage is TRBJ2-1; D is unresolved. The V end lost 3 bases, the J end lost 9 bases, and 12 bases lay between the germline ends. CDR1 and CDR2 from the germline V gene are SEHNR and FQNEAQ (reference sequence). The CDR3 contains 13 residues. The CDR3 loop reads CASSFSLLGEQFF. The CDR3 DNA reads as TGTGCCAGCAGCTTTTCCCTCCTCGGTGAGCAGTTCTTC.

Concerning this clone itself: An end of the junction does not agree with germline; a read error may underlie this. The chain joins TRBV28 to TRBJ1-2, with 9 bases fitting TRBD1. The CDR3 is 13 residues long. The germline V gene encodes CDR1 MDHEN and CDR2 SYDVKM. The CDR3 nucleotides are TGTGCCAGCAGGGGACAGGGTGGTTATGGCTGCACCTTC. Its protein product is CASRGQGGYGCTF.

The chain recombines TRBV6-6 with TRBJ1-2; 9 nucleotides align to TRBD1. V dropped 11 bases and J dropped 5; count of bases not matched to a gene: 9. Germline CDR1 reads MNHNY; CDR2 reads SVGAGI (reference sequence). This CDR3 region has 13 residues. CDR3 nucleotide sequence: TGTGCCGGCTACACAGGGGGCCGGTATGGCTACACCTTC. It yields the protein CAGYTGGRYGYTF.

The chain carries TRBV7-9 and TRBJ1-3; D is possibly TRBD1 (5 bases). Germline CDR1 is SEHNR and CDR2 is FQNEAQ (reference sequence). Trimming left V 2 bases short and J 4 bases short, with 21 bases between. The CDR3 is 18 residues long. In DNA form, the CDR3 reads TGTGCCAGCAGCTTAAGGGCTGGCCAGGGAAGGTTCGGAAACACCATATATTTT. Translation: CASSLRAGQGRFGNTIYF.

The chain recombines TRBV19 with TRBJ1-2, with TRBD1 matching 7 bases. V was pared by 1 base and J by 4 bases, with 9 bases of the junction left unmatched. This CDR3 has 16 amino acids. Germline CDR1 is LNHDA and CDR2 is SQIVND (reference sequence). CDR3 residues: CASSIGGQIYSYGYTF. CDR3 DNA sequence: TGTGCCAGTAGTATAGGGGGACAGATCTACTCCTATGGCTACACCTTC.

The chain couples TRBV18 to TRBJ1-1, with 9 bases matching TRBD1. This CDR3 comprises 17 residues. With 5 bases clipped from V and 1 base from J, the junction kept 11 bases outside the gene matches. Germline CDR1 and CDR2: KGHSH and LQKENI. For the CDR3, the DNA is TGTGCCAGCTCATCGGGACAGGGAGGAAGAGGGAACACTGAAGCTTTCTTT. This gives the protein CASSSGQGGRGNTEAFF.

CDR3 residues: CASSPRPGQTNGYTF. CDR3 sequence (DNA): TGTGCCAGCAGCCCGCGGCCGGGACAAACTAATGGCTACACCTTC. The rearrangement joins TRBV7-3 to TRBJ1-2, with a weak D call TRBD1 (6 bases). CDR3 size: 15 residues. The V gene's germline CDR1 is SGHTA and CDR2 FQGTGA. With 5 bases removed from V and 6 bases from J, the gap between germline ends came to 19 bases.

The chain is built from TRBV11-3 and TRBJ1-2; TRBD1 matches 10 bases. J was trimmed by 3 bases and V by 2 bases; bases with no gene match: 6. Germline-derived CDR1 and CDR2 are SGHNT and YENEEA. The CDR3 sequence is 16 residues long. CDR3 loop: CASSLSGQGGYYGYTF. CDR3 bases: TGTGCCAGCAGCTTAAGCGGACAGGGGGGATACTATGGCTACACCTTC.

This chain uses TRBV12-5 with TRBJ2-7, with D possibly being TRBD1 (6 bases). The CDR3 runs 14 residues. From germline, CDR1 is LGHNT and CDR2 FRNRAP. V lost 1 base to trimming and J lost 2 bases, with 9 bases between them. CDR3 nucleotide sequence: TGTGCTAGTGGTTTGGACAGACAGGCCTACGAGCAGTACTTC. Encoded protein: CASGLDRQAYEQYF.

CDR3 coding DNA: TGTGCCTGGACCCTTGACCACACCGGGGAGCTGTTTTTT. The encoded protein is CAWTLDHTGELFF. The V gene is TRBV30, the J gene TRBJ2-2; D not certain. The CDR3 is 13 amino acids. The germline V and J ends were trimmed by 4 bases and 3 bases, with 9 bases remaining between them. Per the germline V gene, CDR1 is GTSNPN and CDR2 is SVGIG (reference sequence).